The sample holds a few counts of the clone carrying this T cell receptor beta chain. The sample originates from a study of patients and donors after allogeneic stem cell transplantation. TCRdb reanalysed the RT-PCR reads using MiXCR and keeps one entry per CDR3 protein. The repertoire includes approximately 160,000 distinct CDR3 sequences, about a quarter of them detected once, and around 26% sits in the top ten. The CDR3 has 15 amino acids. Germline lookup yields CDR1 SGHTA and CDR2 FQGNSA. V gave up 5 bases and J gave up 3 bases, with 16 bases separating them. The clonotype originates from a human donor who was either an allogeneic HSCT recipient or a stem cell or donor lymphocyte infusion donor (not recorded which). It is not recorded whose cells these are; they may come from a transplant donor. Sample: blood, either unsorted or a sorted T cell fraction (not recorded which). This chain joins TRBV7-2 and TRBJ1-2, with a weak D call TRBD1 (6 bases). The CDR3 DNA is TGTGCCAGCAGCCTCGCCCCCGGGGGCGACTATGGCTACACCTTC. Protein product: CASSLAPGGDYGYTF.